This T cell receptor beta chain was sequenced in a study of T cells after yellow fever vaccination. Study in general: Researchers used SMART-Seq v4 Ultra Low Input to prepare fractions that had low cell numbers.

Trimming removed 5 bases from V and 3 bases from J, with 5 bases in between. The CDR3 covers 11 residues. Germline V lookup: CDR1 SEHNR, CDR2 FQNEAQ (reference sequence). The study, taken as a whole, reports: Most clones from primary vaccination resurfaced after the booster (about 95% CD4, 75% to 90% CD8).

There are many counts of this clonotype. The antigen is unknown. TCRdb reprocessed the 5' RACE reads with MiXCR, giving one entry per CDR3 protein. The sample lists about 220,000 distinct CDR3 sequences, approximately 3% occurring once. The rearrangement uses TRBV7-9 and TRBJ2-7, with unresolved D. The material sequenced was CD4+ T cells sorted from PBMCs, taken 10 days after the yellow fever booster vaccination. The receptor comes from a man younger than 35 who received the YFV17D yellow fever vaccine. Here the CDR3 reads CASSRHYEQYF. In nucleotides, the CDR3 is TGTGCCAGCAGCCGACACTACGAGCAGTACTTC. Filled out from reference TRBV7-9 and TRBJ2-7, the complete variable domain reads DTGVSQNPRHKITKRGQNVTFRCDPISEHNRLYWYRQTLGQGPEFLTYFQNEAQLEKSRLLSDRFSAERPKGSFSTLEIQRTEQGDSAMYLCASSRHYEQYFGPGTRLTVT.